This T cell receptor beta chain was sequenced for a study of naive and memory T cell subsets. General study findings and limits: Especially in CD8 cells, naive repertoires contained a few larger clonotypes, possibly CD45RA-re-expressing memory cells. From naive to CM, EM and EMRA, diversity decreased and Gini increased.

As regards this clonotype: Its antigen is unidentified.

CDR1 and CDR2 (germline): SGHRS, YFSETQ. This CDR3 region has 13 residues. V shed 2 bases and J shed 0 bases, with 6 bases lying between them. Both TRBC1 and TRBC2 were covered by a beta constant-region primer of two equimolar oligonucleotides. The ligated cDNA underwent four PCR rounds using SP2 and nested alpha and beta constant-region primers. TCRdb reprocessed the UMI-ligation and nested PCR reads with MiXCR, giving one entry per CDR3 protein. Of 150,000 or so distinct CDR3 sequences in the sample, 22% were seen once. The TCR sequence derives from a human donor in good health. The sequencing sample was made of naive CD4+ T cells from blood. The chain combines TRBV5-1 with TRBJ2-7; D call uncertain. CDR3 loop: CASSFRPSYEQYF. For the CDR3, the DNA is TGCGCCAGCAGCTTTAGGCCCTCCTACGAGCAGTACTTC.